The clone carrying this TCR beta chain has just a few counts. Its matching antigen is unknown. TCRdb reanalyzed the PCR reads via MiXCR. The table includes about 37,000 clones, under 30% detected once. These data are taken from a study of metastatic and nonmetastatic thyroid tumors. Overall study: Comparison of repertoires was carried out across blood and tumor or nodule tissue from malignant and benign thyroid patients.

General observations from the study: Significantly greater TCR beta diversity was reportedly found in malignant thyroid tumors than in benign nodules (in blood and tumor).

Germline CDR1 is MNHNS and CDR2 is SASEGT. Trimming took 6 bases from V and 1 from J; bases not matched to a gene: 7. This CDR3 comprises 15 residues. Every patient was untreated before thyroid surgery. The specimen sequenced was blood. The chain carries TRBV6-1 and TRBJ1-1; the match to TRBD1 covers 8 bases. The sequence came from a male donor with papillary thyroid cancer or a benign thyroid nodule (not recorded which). Some clones in this sample may be carry-over from other donors' samples. The CDR3 loop reads CASRQRQGWNTEAFF. For the CDR3, the DNA is TGTGCCAGCAGGCAACGACAGGGGTGGAACACTGAAGCTTTCTTT.